Described below is a single TCR beta chain sequence and its context. The data derive from a study of cytomegalovirus exposure and HLA in healthy donors. A multiplex PCR was run with 60 Vbeta primers and 13 Jbeta primers. Libraries were prepared by immunoSEQ multiplex PCR; TCRdb keeps only in-frame clonotypes and omits some of them. Among 100,000 or so clones listed, around 74% were seen once. CDR3 length: 14 residues. Trimming pared 1 base from V and 10 bases from J, leaving 17 bases between. From germline, CDR1 is SGHKS and CDR2 YYEKEE (reference sequence). The chain employs TRBV5-5 and TRBJ2-5; D is possibly TRBD2 (5 bases). The sequenced sample was PBMCs. The receptor comes from a man in his forties in good health and CMV-seronegative. The CDR3 protein is CASSLITRAVVQYF. In nucleotides, the CDR3 is TGTGCCAGCAGCTTGATTACTAGGGCCGTGGTCCAGTACTTC. Based on the CDR3 plus reference TRBV5-5 and TRBJ2-5, the full variable domain is DAGVTQSPTHLIKTRGQQVTLRCSPISGHKSVSWYQQVLGQGPQFIFQYYEKEERGRGNFPDRFSARQFPNYSSELNVNALLLGDSALYLCASSLITRAVVQYFGPGTRLLVL.